This T cell receptor beta chain is drawn from a study of Ad26.COV2.S vaccination and SARS-CoV-2 variants. Study-wide points: CD8+ and CD4+ T cells specific for spike reportedly responded with substantial breadth after vaccination. People given the vaccine had a wider spike-specific TCR breadth than placebo recipients did.

The table came from immunoSEQ multiplex PCR; TCRdb's copy has only in-frame clones and leaves some out. The top ten hold roughly 12% of the sample, which has some 520,000 clones, about 83% seen once. Germline CDR1 is SGHNT and CDR2 is YYREEE (reference sequence). The CDR3 is 16 residues long. Losses at the gene ends were 0 bases for V and 4 bases for J; bases not matched to a gene: 8. Treatment described: approximately 18 received Ad26.COV2.S at low or high dose, single or two shots; roughly five received placebo; per-sample allocation not given. The samples date from day 63 after the first vaccine or placebo injection. An adult of 18-55 years in Boston served as donor. A note on this clone: Its antigen is currently unknown.

The chain has TRBV5-4 and TRBJ1-2; 8 nucleotides align to TRBD1. Sequenced here: peripheral blood, sampled in a trial of Ad26.COV2.S vaccine versus placebo. The clonotype originates from a person between 18 and 60 years old who received the Ad26.COV2.S COVID-19 vaccine or a placebo. The CDR3 nucleotides read TGTGCCAGCAGCTTGGGACAGGGGACATACCTCTATGGCTACACCTTC. It codes for CASSLGQGTYLYGYTF.